This T cell receptor beta chain was sequenced for a study of T-cell memory formation after mild COVID-19. General study findings and limits: Clones from the second wave (peaking day 37) had unconfirmed SARS-CoV-2 specificity.

Trimming took 4 bases from V and 4 from J; bases not matched to a gene: 6. The CDR3 extends over 15 amino acids. Using constant-segment primers, 5'RACE produced TCR alpha and TCR beta cDNA libraries carrying sample barcodes and UMIs. TCRdb re-derived calls from the 5' RACE reads in MiXCR, one entry per CDR3 protein. Here the sample spans fewer than 300,000 distinct CDR3 sequences, more than 15% being singletons. Concerning this clonotype: The antigen remains undetermined.

This chain joins TRBV23-1 and TRBJ2-5, with 10 bases aligning to TRBD1. TRBV23-1 is given ORF status, its function remaining uncertain. Source material: PBMCs or a T cell subset sorted from them (not recorded which). This sequence originates from a man younger than 35 who had mild COVID-19 (a few samples of this study predate the infection). Cell type and time point are not known. CDR3 in amino acids: CASSLPDRGIETQYF. CDR3 nucleotide sequence: TGCGCCAGCAGTCTTCCGGACAGGGGGATAGAGACCCAGTACTTC.